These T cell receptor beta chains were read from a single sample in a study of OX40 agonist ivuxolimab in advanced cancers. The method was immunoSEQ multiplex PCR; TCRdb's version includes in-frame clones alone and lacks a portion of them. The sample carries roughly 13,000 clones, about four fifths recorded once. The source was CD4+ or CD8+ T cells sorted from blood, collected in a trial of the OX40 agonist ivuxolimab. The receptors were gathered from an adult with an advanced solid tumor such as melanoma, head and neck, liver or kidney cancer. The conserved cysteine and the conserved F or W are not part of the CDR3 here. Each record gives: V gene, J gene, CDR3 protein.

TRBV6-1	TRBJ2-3	ASSGSQLGLTDTQY
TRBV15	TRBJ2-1	ATSRVRESIDEQF
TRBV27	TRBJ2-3	ASSFSSTQY
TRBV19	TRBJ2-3	ASSIKLAPRDTQY
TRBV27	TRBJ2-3	ASSLRQEITDTQY
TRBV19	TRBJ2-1	ASSISPSGVPYNEQF
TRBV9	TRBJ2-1	ASSVGGEQF
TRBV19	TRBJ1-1	ASSFRDSPNTEAF
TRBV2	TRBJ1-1	ASKPFPGETEAF
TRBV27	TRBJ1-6	ASRGQGGSPLH
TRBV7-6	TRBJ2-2	ASSSPTSGYTGELF
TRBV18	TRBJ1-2	ASSPPLWQGKDGYT
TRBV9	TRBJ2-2	ASSGPSRDPAGDNTGELF
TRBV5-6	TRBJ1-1	ASSLKLNTEAF
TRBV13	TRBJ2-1	ASSLGLGDNEQF
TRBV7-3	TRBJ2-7	ASSLGSSGTYEQY
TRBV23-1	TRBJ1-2	ASRRPAAAGYT
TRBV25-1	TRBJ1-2	ASSPLADGNNYGYT
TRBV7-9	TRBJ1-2	ASSLTTGHADK
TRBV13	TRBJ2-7	ASSLETRPYEQY
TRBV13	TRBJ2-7	ASSSGGRSEQY
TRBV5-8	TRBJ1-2	ASSLVSAGYT
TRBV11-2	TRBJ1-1	ASRRSRGLAEAF
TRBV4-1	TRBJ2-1	ASSQDLVRSSYNEQF
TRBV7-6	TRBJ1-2	ASIRRDNGYT
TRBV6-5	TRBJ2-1	ASSYSTGSSYNEQF
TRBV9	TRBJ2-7	ASSPDSYEQY
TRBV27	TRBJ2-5	ASCTGGAGETQY
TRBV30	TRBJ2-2	AWSVSMFVGELF
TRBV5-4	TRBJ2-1	ASSLIAGEGNEQF
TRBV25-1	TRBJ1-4	ASSWGASNEKLF
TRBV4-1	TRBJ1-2	ASSFYMDGSYGYT
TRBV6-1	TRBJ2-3	ASCPYTDTQY
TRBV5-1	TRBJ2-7	ASSKGGWYEQY
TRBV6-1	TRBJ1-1	ASSELSDRGTEAF
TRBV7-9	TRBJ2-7	ASSTTSGRALEQY
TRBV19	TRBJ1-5	ASRTRSGGQPQH
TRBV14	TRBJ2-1	ASSPGRNNEQF
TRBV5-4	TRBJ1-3	ASSFGTVGNTIY
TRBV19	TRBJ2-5	ASSIGGEGETQY
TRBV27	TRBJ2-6	ASSPEAWVTGANVLT
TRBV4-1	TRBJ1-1	ASSQDPGGGHGTEAF
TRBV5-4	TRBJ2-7	ASSPTFGSSYEQY
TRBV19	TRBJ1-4	ASSIKAKEKLF
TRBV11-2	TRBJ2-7	ASSPKGGGLWPNYEQY
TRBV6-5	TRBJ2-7	ASSYGAGGSYEQY
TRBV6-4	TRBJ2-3	ASSDSAGGNSDTQY
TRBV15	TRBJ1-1	ATSRLVWSEAF
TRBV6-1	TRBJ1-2	ASSEASSGSGHGYT
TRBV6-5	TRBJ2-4	ASSAGGGNIQY
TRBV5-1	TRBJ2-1	ASSLGSGANEQF
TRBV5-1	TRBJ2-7	ASSLALAGFSYEQY
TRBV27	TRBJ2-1	ASSPGTSGEQF
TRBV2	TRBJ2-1	ASSEGVAGFPYNEQF
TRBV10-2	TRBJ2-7	ASLGRSTYEQY
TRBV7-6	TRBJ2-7	ASSLRGVRDEQY
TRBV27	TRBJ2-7	ASSLGSYYEQY